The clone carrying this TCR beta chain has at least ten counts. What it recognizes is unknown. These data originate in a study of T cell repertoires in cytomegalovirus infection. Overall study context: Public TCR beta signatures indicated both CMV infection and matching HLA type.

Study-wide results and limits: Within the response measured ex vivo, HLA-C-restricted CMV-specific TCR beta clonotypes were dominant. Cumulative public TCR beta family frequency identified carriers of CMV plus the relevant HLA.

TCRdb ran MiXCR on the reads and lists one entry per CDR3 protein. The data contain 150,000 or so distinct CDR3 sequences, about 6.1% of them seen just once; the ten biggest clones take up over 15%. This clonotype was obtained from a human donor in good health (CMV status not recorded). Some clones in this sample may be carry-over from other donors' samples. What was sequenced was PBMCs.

This CDR3 reads CATKRGTANTGELFF. The CDR3 DNA reads TGTGCCACCAAGCGAGGGACAGCGAACACCGGGGAGCTGTTTTTT. The rearrangement joins TRBV12-3 or TRBV12-4 to TRBJ2-2, with 7 bases fitting TRBD1. After removal of 10 bases from V and 0 bases from J, the junction contained 8 bases not matched to a gene. The CDR3 consists of 15 residues.